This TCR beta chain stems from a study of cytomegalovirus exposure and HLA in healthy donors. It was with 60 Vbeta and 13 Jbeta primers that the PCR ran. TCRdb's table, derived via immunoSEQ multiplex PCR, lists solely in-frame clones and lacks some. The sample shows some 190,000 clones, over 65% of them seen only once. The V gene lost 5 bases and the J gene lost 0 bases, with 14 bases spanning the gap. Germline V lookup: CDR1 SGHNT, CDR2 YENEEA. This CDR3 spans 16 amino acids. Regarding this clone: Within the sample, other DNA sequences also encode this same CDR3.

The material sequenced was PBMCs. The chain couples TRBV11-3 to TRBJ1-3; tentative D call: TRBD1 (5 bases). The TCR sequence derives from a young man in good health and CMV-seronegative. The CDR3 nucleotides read TGTGCCAGCAGCCTATCATACAGGCGCTCTGGAAACACCATATATTTT. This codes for CASSLSYRRSGNTIYF.